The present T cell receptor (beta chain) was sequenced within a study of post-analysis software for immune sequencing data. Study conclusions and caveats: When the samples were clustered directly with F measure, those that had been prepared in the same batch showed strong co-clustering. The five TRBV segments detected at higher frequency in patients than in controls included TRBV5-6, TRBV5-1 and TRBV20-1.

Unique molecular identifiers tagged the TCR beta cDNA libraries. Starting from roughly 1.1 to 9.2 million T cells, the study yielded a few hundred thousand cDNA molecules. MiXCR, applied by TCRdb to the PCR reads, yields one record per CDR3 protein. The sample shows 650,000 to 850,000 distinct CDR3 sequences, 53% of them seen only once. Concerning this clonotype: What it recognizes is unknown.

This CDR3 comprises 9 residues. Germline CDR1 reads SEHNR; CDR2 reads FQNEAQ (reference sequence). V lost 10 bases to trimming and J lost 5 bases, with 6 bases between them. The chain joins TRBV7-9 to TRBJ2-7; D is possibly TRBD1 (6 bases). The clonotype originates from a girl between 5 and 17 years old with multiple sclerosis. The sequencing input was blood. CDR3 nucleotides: TGTGCCACAGGGGACGAGCAGTACTTC. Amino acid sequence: CATGDEQYF.